These 25 T cell receptor beta chains were sequenced from one sample in a study of spatial heterogeneity in lung cancer. Time point of the sample: blood at routine non-recurrence follow-up after resection. MiXCR, applied by TCRdb to the 5' RACE reads, yields one record per CDR3 protein. The sample consists of about 94,000 distinct CDR3 sequences, 15% to 20% of them appearing once. Sequencing was performed on PBMCs, taken at follow-up. These receptors all come from a male donor with early-stage non-small cell lung cancer.

This clonotype was seen many times. This chain connects TRBV2 to TRBJ2-1; D remains ambiguous. Per germline, CDR1 SNHLY and CDR2 FYNNEI. Trimming took off 1 base at V and 8 bases at J, with 9 bases between the two ends. CDR3 size: 13 residues. In DNA, the CDR3 is TGTGCCAGCAGTGAAGATGTAAAAGATGAGCAGTTCTTC. Translating gives CASSEDVKDEQFF.

This clonotype was observed at least ten times. The chain is built from TRBV20-1 and TRBJ2-3, with 8 positions matching TRBD2. The CDR3 is 17 amino acids. The germline gives CDR1 DFQATT, CDR2 SNEGSKA (reference sequence). The V and J ends lost 0 bases and 0 bases, in that order; junction bases with no gene match: 8. The CDR3 DNA is TGCAGTGCTAGAGATCCGTGGGCTAGCGGGAGCACAGATACGCAGTATTTT. The encoded protein is CSARDPWASGSTDTQYF.

This clonotype turned up a few times. The chain has TRBV10-3 and TRBJ2-5; D is possibly TRBD1 or TRBD2 (6 bases each). The CDR3 is made up of 16 amino acids. Germline CDR1 is ENHRY and CDR2 is SYGVKD. Trimming removed 0 bases from V and 2 bases from J, with 13 bases in between. The CDR3 protein is CAISESSRGQQETQYF. CDR3 nucleotide sequence: TGTGCCATCAGTGAGTCGTCTCGGGGGCAACAAGAGACCCAGTACTTC.

This clonotype showed up just a few times. V and J are TRBV11-2 and TRBJ2-1; no clear D gene. Between the trimmed V and J ends, which lost 2 bases and 7 bases, there was a span of 15 bases. The CDR3 length is 15 residues. Germline V gene data show CDR1 as SGHAT and CDR2 as FQNNGV. CDR3 loop: CASSLYGLLRNEQFF. CDR3 DNA sequence: TGTGCCAGCAGCTTATACGGGCTCTTGAGGAATGAGCAGTTCTTC.

This clonotype was detected only a few times. V gene TRBV20-1 combines with J gene TRBJ2-7, with D perhaps TRBD1 or TRBD2 (5 bases each). The CDR3 totals 13 residues. Germline loops: CDR1 DFQATT, CDR2 SNEGSKA (reference sequence). V gave up 5 bases and J gave up 6 bases, with 17 bases separating them. CDR3 loop: CSAGGGPMGEQYF. As DNA, the CDR3 is TGCAGTGCTGGTGGGGGTCCGATGGGCGAGCAGTACTTC.

This clonotype has only a few counts. The rearrangement links TRBV6-5 to TRBJ2-7; D remains ambiguous. Deletions cut 2 bases from V and 0 bases from J, with 11 bases between. The CDR3 loop spans 15 amino acids. Germline loops: CDR1 MNHEY, CDR2 SVGAGI. CDR3 region: CASSYLSADSYEQYF. CDR3 DNA sequence: TGTGCCAGCAGTTACCTCTCGGCGGACTCCTACGAGCAGTACTTC.

This clonotype turned up a few times. The chain links TRBV19 to TRBJ2-2, with 13 bases matching TRBD2. V dropped 6 bases and J dropped 0; count of bases not matched to a gene: 1. The CDR3 length is 16 residues. The V gene's germline CDR1 is LNHDA and CDR2 SQIVND (reference sequence). CDR3 nucleotides: TGTGCCAGTAGGACTAGCGGGGGGTCGAACACCGGGGAGCTGTTTTTT. It codes for CASRTSGGSNTGELFF.

The gene calls are TRBV20-1 and TRBJ2-7; 13 nucleotides line up with TRBD2. Germline loops: CDR1 DFQATT, CDR2 SNEGSKA (reference sequence). The J segment lost 0 bases and the V segment lost 0 bases, leaving 5 bases of the junction unmatched. The CDR3 contains 17 residues. The CDR3 protein is CSARDQLAGGNSYEQYF. CDR3 in DNA: TGCAGTGCTAGAGATCAACTAGCGGGGGGGAACTCCTACGAGCAGTACTTC.

The chain couples TRBV20-1 to TRBJ2-1, with D possibly being TRBD2 (5 bases). The CDR3 is made up of 14 amino acids. Germline loops: CDR1 DFQATT, CDR2 SNEGSKA (reference sequence). Between the trimmed V and J ends, which lost 1 base and 10 bases, there was a span of 17 bases. CDR3 DNA sequence: TGCAGTGCTAGAGGGGAGCGCGCGAAGGTGGAGCAGTTCTTC. Protein product: CSARGERAKVEQFF.

CDR3 in DNA: TGTGCCAGCAGGGGACAGGGGGGTAGTGTGAATGAAAAACTGTTTTTT. Translated: CASRGQGGSVNEKLFF. This chain connects TRBV6-5 to TRBJ1-4; 11 positions match TRBD1. The germline CDR1 and CDR2 sequences are MNHEY and SVGAGI. Trimming removed 6 bases from V and 5 bases from J; junction bases left unmatched: 8. The CDR3 contains 16 residues.

The chain couples TRBV15 to TRBJ2-7; TRBD2 is a possible D gene (5 bases). Trimming stripped 4 bases from V and 3 bases from J, with 10 bases between. Germline V gives CDR1 LNHNV, CDR2 YYDKDF (reference sequence). This CDR3 contains 13 residues. The DNA of the CDR3 is TGTGCCACCAGCACGGGGAGCAACTACGAGCAGTACGTC. The encoded protein is CATSTGSNYEQYV.

The chain recombines TRBV24-1 with TRBJ1-2; no clear D. V was pared by 2 bases and J by 2 bases, with 8 bases between. Looked up from germline, CDR1 is KGHDR and CDR2 is SFDVKD. The CDR3 is 14 amino acids. This CDR3 reads CATSDSGRNYGYTF. CDR3 DNA sequence: TGTGCCACCAGTGATTCCGGGAGGAACTATGGCTACACCTTC.

This clonotype has a count of ten or more. The CDR3 DNA reads as TGTGCCAGCAGCCAGGCCTCCGGGTCTAAGAATGAGCAGTTCTTC. Translating gives CASSQASGSKNEQFF. The rearrangement uses TRBV14 and TRBJ2-1; D is undetermined. V lost 3 bases and J lost 7, with 16 bases in between. Germline CDR1 SGHDN, CDR2 FVKESK. The CDR3 extends over 15 amino acids.

The chain uses TRBV6-6 and TRBJ1-6; TRBD1 might be the D (5 bases). The germline V and J ends were trimmed by 7 bases and 4 bases, with 11 bases remaining between them. Looked up from germline, CDR1 is MNHNY and CDR2 is SVGAGI (reference sequence). The CDR3 spans 14 residues. The CDR3 spells CASKNEGYNSPLHF. DNA of the CDR3: TGTGCCAGCAAAAATGAGGGGTATAATTCACCCCTCCACTTT.

The V and J genes are TRBV30 and TRBJ1-2, with a tentative D call TRBD1 (6 bases). The CDR3 consists of 15 residues. CDR1 and CDR2 from the germline V gene are GTSNPN and SVGIG (reference sequence). V lost 0 bases to trimming and J lost 0 bases, with 11 bases between them. The CDR3: CAWSVQYRANYGYTF. Written as DNA, the CDR3 is TGTGCCTGGAGTGTACAATACAGGGCTAACTATGGCTACACCTTC.

In this sample, this clonotype turned up many times. This chain links TRBV7-6 with TRBJ2-3; tentatively, D is TRBD1 (5 bases). Per the germline V gene, CDR1 is SGHVS and CDR2 is FNYEAQ. V lost 1 base to trimming and J lost 2 bases, with 13 bases between them. The CDR3 spans 16 residues. The CDR3 region has the DNA TGTGCCAGCAGCTTAGTGGGCTCAGGGCCCACAGATACGCAGTATTTT. It specifies CASSLVGSGPTDTQYF.

The chain links TRBV20-1 to TRBJ2-5; tentative D call: TRBD1 (6 bases). CDR3 length: 14 residues. Germline loops: CDR1 DFQATT, CDR2 SNEGSKA (reference sequence). Trimming stripped 6 bases from V and 2 bases from J, with 16 bases between. CDR3 in amino acids: CSADVPDRQETQYF. The CDR3, as DNA: TGCAGTGCCGACGTTCCAGACAGGCAAGAGACCCAGTACTTC.

This clonotype was counted between two and nine times. This chain joins TRBV11-2 and TRBJ2-3; the match to TRBD1 covers 7 bases. V gave up 3 bases and J gave up 8 bases; unmatched junction bases: 5. Per the germline V gene, CDR1 is SGHAT and CDR2 is FQNNGV. This CDR3 region has 13 residues. CDR3 residues: CASSFYDRVTQYF. DNA of the CDR3: TGTGCCAGCAGCTTCTATGACAGGGTTACGCAGTATTTT.

This clonotype has at least ten counts. The chain joins TRBV5-1 to TRBJ2-5; TRBD1 agrees at 8 bases. J gave up 3 bases and V 0 bases, and 1 base lay outside the gene matches. Germline CDR1 SGHRS, CDR2 YFSETQ. There are 14 residues in the CDR3. The CDR3 coding sequence is TGCGCCAGCAGCTTGGCAGGGGGCGAAGAGACCCAGTACTTC. The encoded protein is CASSLAGGEETQYF.

V and J are TRBV20-1 and TRBJ2-3; 12 nucleotides agree with TRBD2. This CDR3 spans 15 amino acids. Trimming at V came to 3 bases and at J to 4 bases, leaving 5 bases not matched to a gene. Looked up from germline, CDR1 is DFQATT and CDR2 is SNEGSKA (reference sequence). The DNA of the CDR3 is TGCAGTGCTAGGCCGCTAGCGGGGGGGGCAGATACGCAGTATTTT. As protein: CSARPLAGGADTQYF.

Ten or more counts support this clonotype. The chain couples TRBV5-1 to TRBJ2-1; TRBD2 aligns across 8 bases. Germline V lookup: CDR1 SGHRS, CDR2 YFSETQ. The CDR3 has 14 amino acids. Unmatched junction bases numbered 4, after V lost 2 bases and J lost 6 bases. The CDR3 is CASSFSGSGNEQFF. CDR3 sequence (DNA): TGCGCCAGCAGCTTCAGCGGGAGCGGCAATGAGCAGTTCTTC. Based on the CDR3 plus reference TRBV5-1 and TRBJ2-1, the full variable domain is KAGVTQTPRYLIKTRGQQVTLSCSPISGHRSVSWYQQTPGQGLQFLFEYFSETQRNKGNFPGRFSGRQFSNSRSEMNVSTLELGDSALYLCASSFSGSGNEQFFGPGTRLTVL.

This clonotype was seen only a few times. The CDR3 sequence is CASSQNPADTQYF. CDR3 nucleotides: TGCGCCAGCAGCCAAAACCCGGCAGATACGCAGTATTTT. The chain combines TRBV4-3 with TRBJ2-3; D gene uncertain. V dropped 2 bases and J dropped 4 bases, with 7 bases sitting between them. The CDR3 is made up of 13 amino acids. Germline CDR1 LGHNA, CDR2 YSLEER.

This chain joins TRBV10-3 and TRBJ1-3, with D uncertain. The V gene's germline CDR1 is ENHRY and CDR2 SYGVKD. Deletions cut 5 bases from V and 1 base from J, with 6 bases between. The CDR3 extends over 13 amino acids. CDR3 loop: CAISSASGNTIYF. Written as DNA, the CDR3 is TGTGCCATCAGTTCGGCTTCTGGAAACACCATATATTTT.

This clonotype has only a few counts. The rearrangement links TRBV28 to TRBJ2-7, with D possibly being TRBD1 or TRBD2 (5 bases each). Trimming removed 4 bases at V and 5 bases at J, with 21 bases between. Germline V gene lookup returns CDR1 MDHEN and CDR2 SYDVKM. The CDR3 loop spans 16 amino acids. For the CDR3, the DNA is TGTGCCAGCAGTTCTACCGGGACCTACCCCGCGGACGAGCAGTACGTC. Translating it yields CASSSTGTYPADEQYV.

The V gene is TRBV20-1, the J gene TRBJ2-7; 7 bases agree with TRBD1. Trimming removed 1 base from V and 7 bases from J; junction bases left unmatched: 10. Germline CDR1 reads DFQATT; CDR2 reads SNEGSKA (reference sequence). This CDR3 comprises 14 residues. The CDR3: CSARAGDSFKEQYV. For the CDR3, the DNA is TGCAGTGCTAGAGCAGGGGACAGTTTCAAGGAGCAGTACGTC.